This TCR beta chain stems from a study of cytomegalovirus exposure and HLA in healthy donors. Primers for the PCR totalled 60 Vbeta and 13 Jbeta. Generated by immunoSEQ multiplex PCR, the TCRdb table keeps only in-frame clones and is missing some. This table holds around 94,000 clones, roughly four fifths found once. V lost 3 bases and J lost 5; bases outside the gene matches: 6. The CDR3 has 18 residues. Germline-derived CDR1 and CDR2 are MDHEN and SYDVKM. This sequence joins TRBV28 and TRBJ2-2; 16 nucleotides line up with TRBD2. The clonotype originates from a woman aged 40 to 50 in good health and CMV-seropositive. Sequenced material: PBMCs. The CDR3 here is CASSFGTSGRAWTGELFF. The CDR3 DNA is TGTGCCAGCAGTTTCGGGACTAGCGGGAGGGCGTGGACCGGGGAGCTGTTTTTT.